These T cell receptor beta chains were read from a single sample in a study of beta chain features in type 1 diabetes. Generated by immunoSEQ multiplex PCR, the TCRdb table keeps only in-frame clones and is missing some. The table has 360,000 or so clones, roughly a fifth seen once. The material sequenced was naive CD4+ T cells from blood. These receptors were obtained from a woman between 18 and 29 years old in good health. The CDR3 runs from the conserved cysteine through the conserved F or W. Each record gives: V gene, J gene, CDR3 protein.

TRBV30	TRBJ2-3	CAWSDGTAYTQYF
TRBV15	TRBJ2-3	CATSRDRGNTQYF
TRBV7-9	TRBJ2-7	CASIADGFSYEQYF
TRBV29-1	TRBJ2-1	CSVVGRTVNEQFF
TRBV2	TRBJ2-2	CASSGQGTGELFF
TRBV18	TRBJ1-1	CASSPTGAQGNTEAFF
TRBV29-1	TRBJ2-2	CSVDSGPGELFF
TRBV9	TRBJ1-2	CASSEGQPNYGYTF
TRBV5-1	TRBJ2-6	CASSLAAGTGANVLTF
TRBV29-1	TRBJ2-3	CSVEVLAGGTDTQYF
TRBV5-4	TRBJ2-6	CASNFLGQGFSGANVLTF
TRBV29-1	TRBJ1-2	CSVGAGSRTYGYTF
TRBV2	TRBJ1-2	CASIREQLPGYTF
TRBV7-9	TRBJ1-2	CASNEAGGSGDGYTF
TRBV4-3	TRBJ1-1	CASSQSRNTEAFF
TRBV18	TRBJ2-3	CASSPQARTDTQYF
TRBV7-8	TRBJ2-5	CASSLDREKTQYF
TRBV13	TRBJ1-2	CASSLITGRLDGYTF
TRBV4-3	TRBJ1-5	CASSQDVYQPQHF
TRBV4-1	TRBJ2-5	CASSRTGGETQYF
TRBV19	TRBJ1-1	CASRQGAMNTEAFF
TRBV9	TRBJ2-1	CASSVASGGYNEQFF
TRBV5-1	TRBJ1-6	CASSLSSGDSPLHF
TRBV30	TRBJ1-5	CAWSYRDRQPQHF
TRBV5-1	TRBJ2-5	CASSIPGQQETQYF
TRBV19	TRBJ2-5	CASSMSEVETQYF
TRBV4-1	TRBJ2-5	CASSQDFAGGHETQYF
TRBV5-1	TRBJ1-1	CASSPPGNTEAFF
TRBV4-2	TRBJ1-1	CASSQTDRNTEAFF
TRBV9	TRBJ2-1	CASSLAPLLNNEQFF
TRBV9	TRBJ2-3	CASSTRQSSTDTQYF
TRBV18	TRBJ1-5	CASSPGFQSNQPQHF
TRBV30	TRBJ1-2	CAWSRPGEGYTF
TRBV4-3	TRBJ2-7	CASSHPARDRHNEQYF
TRBV2	TRBJ2-7	CASRLAGGVSYEQYF
TRBV30	TRBJ2-1	CAWSGTQGGEQFF
TRBV5-1	TRBJ1-5	CASSKGQNQPQHF
TRBV10-3	TRBJ2-7	CAISESTGSYEQYF
TRBV30	TRBJ2-1	CAWAGTRVTQNEQFF
TRBV5-1	TRBJ2-1	CASSLGGTLSPLSKQFF
TRBV27	TRBJ1-6	CASSLGGQQHSPLHF
TRBV23-1	TRBJ1-1	CASRPTDGTPTEAFF
TRBV29-1	TRBJ2-7	CSAGQGRDEQYF
TRBV11-3	TRBJ2-4	CASSLDSSGGHIQYF
TRBV7-8	TRBJ2-5	CASSSRQGLGTQYF
TRBV4-1	TRBJ2-7	CASSQSFAGGEQYF
TRBV30	TRBJ1-2	CATREGDGPNYGYTF
TRBV2	TRBJ2-5	CASRLAGETQYF
TRBV4-3	TRBJ2-3	CASSQPMGGEDTQYF